This TCR beta chain was retrieved from a study of long-term antiretroviral therapy in people with HIV. CDR1 is SGHRS and CDR2 is YFSETQ in the germline V gene. With V trimmed by 4 bases and J by 3 bases, 9 bases remained unmatched. The CDR3 has 16 residues. Researchers ran immunoSEQ v3.0 at survey level. The method was immunoSEQ multiplex PCR; TCRdb's version includes in-frame clones alone and lacks a portion of them. The data contain about 29,000 clones, about 85% of them singletons. The input for sequencing was unsorted PBMCs, taken roughly 5 years before starting antiretroviral therapy. The V gene is TRBV5-1, the J gene TRBJ2-1; 8 bases map to TRBD2. The clonotype originates from a man aged 50 to 60 with HIV. The CDR3 loop is CASSHGLAGHYNEQFF. The CDR3 coding sequence is TGCGCCAGCAGCCATGGATTAGCGGGACACTACAATGAGCAGTTCTTC.